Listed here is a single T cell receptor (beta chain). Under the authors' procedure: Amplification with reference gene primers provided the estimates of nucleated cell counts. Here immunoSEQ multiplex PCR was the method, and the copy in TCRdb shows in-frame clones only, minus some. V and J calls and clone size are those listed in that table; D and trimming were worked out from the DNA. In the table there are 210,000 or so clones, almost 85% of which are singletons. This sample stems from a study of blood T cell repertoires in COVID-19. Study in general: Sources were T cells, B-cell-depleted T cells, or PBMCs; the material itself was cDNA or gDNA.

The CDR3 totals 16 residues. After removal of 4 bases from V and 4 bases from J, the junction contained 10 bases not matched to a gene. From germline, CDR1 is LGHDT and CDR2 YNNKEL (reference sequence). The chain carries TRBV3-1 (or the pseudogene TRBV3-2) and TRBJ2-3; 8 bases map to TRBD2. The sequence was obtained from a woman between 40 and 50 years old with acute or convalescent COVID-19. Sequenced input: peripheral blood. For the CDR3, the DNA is TGTGCCAGCAGCCTGTTCTTAGCGGGGTCCTCAGATACGCAGTATTTT. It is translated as CASSLFLAGSSDTQYF.